Listed here are 21 T cell receptor beta chains from one sample, sequenced in a study of blood T cell repertoires in COVID-19 (dated by TCRdb to 2018 to 2021). The library came from the immunoSEQ multiplex PCR assay. What TCRdb holds here is the immuneACCESS table cut down to in-frame rearrangements. Part of the clones is not present; checked against another copy, under half of the missing clones reflect an unresolved V gene, and the others are unexplained. Within this sample are 250,000 to 300,000 clones, with approximately 90% of them counted one time only. The ten largest account for roughly 8.3% of the sample. Sequenced: PBMCs or T cells enriched from blood (not recorded which). The origin of the receptors is a man aged 35 to 55 who had recovered from COVID-19.

The chain is built from TRBV5-6 and TRBJ1-4, with D unresolved. The CDR3 covers 14 residues. The V gene's germline CDR1 is SGHDT and CDR2 YYEEEE. Deletions cut 1 base from V and 8 bases from J, with 12 bases between. CDR3 sequence: CASSLLVAEEKLFF. CDR3 DNA: TGTGCCAGCAGCTTGCTAGTCGCGGAAGAAAAACTGTTTTTT.

The V call is TRBV18, the J call TRBJ1-1; 8 nucleotides align to TRBD1. The CDR3 runs to 14 residues. V lost 6 bases to trimming and J lost 3 bases; unmatched junction nucleotides: 6. CDR1 and CDR2 (germline): KGHSH, LQKENI. This CDR3 reads CASSPSTGDTEAFF. CDR3 in DNA: TGTGCCAGCTCGCCCTCGACAGGGGACACTGAAGCTTTCTTT.

The rearrangement links TRBV5-1 to TRBJ1-1; 7 nucleotides align to TRBD1. V shed 4 bases and J 1 base; nucleotides not matched to a gene: 7. The germline CDR1 and CDR2 sequences are SGHRS and YFSETQ. The CDR3 spans 15 residues. The CDR3 sequence: CASSQGQYSNTEAFF. The CDR3 nucleotides read TGCGCCAGCAGCCAGGGACAGTACTCGAACACTGAAGCTTTCTTT.

The CDR3 here is CAWSPSYGYTF. CDR3 coding DNA: TGTGCCTGGAGCCCGTCCTACGGCTACACCTTC. V and J are TRBV30 and TRBJ1-2; D unclear. Trimming took off 3 bases at V and 8 bases at J, with 10 bases between the two ends. CDR1 and CDR2 from the germline V gene are GTSNPN and SVGIG (reference sequence). The CDR3 contains 11 residues. The full variable domain, rest sourced from reference TRBV30 and TRBJ1-2, is SQTIHQWPATLVQPVGSPLSLECTVEGTSNPNLYWYRQAAGRGLQLLFYSVGIGQISSEVPQNLSASRPQDRQFILSSKKLLLSDSGFYLCAWSPSYGYTFGSGTRLTVV.

V and J are TRBV6-4 and TRBJ2-1, with TRBD1 matching 7 bases. The CDR3 is made up of 15 amino acids. Germline V gene sequence: CDR1 MRHNA, CDR2 SNTAGT. V was pared by 4 bases and J by 5 bases, with 8 bases of the junction left unmatched. As DNA, the CDR3 is TGTGCCAGCAGTGCACAGGGGCTAACGAACAATGAGCAGTTCTTC. Translated, it gives CASSAQGLTNNEQFF.

The CDR3: CASSQWGDEAFF. In DNA form, the CDR3 reads TGCGCCAGCAGCCAGTGGGGGGATGAAGCTTTCTTT. This rearrangement joins TRBV4-3 to TRBJ1-1; D might be TRBD1 (5 bases). CDR1 and CDR2 from the germline V gene are LGHNA and YSLEER. Trimming removed 3 bases from V and 7 bases from J, with 9 bases in between. This CDR3 spans 12 amino acids.

CDR3 residues: CASSYSSYSNQPQHF. CDR3 DNA: TGTGCCAGCAGTTACTCGTCGTATAGCAATCAGCCCCAGCATTTT. The chain joins TRBV6-2 or TRBV6-3 to TRBJ1-5, with no clear D. This CDR3 region has 15 residues. CDR1 is MNHEY and CDR2 is SVGEGT in the germline V gene. The V and J ends lost 0 bases and 0 bases respectively, with 6 bases between them.

The chain joins TRBV19 to TRBJ1-3; 8 bases line up with TRBD1. There are 16 residues in the CDR3. Trimming cost V 2 bases and J 3 bases; bases outside gene matches: 6. CDR1 and CDR2 (germline): LNHDA, SQIVND (reference sequence). CDR3 bases: TGTGCCAGTAGTATATGGACAGGGTATAATGGAAACACCATATATTTT. It yields the protein CASSIWTGYNGNTIYF.

The gene calls are TRBV11-2 and TRBJ1-4; 7 bases match TRBD1. The V segment lost 3 bases and the J segment 4 bases; nucleotides outside the gene matches: 2. There are 14 residues in the CDR3. Germline V gene data show CDR1 as SGHAT and CDR2 as FQNNGV. The CDR3 region has the DNA TGTGCCAGCAGCTTTGCAGGGGGTAATGAAAAACTGTTTTTT. It codes for CASSFAGGNEKLFF. Full variable domain (outside the CDR3, taken from reference TRBV11-2 and TRBJ1-4): EAGVAQSPRYKIIEKRQSVAFWCNPISGHATLYWYQQILGQGPKLLIQFQNNGVVDDSQLPKDRFSAERLKGVDSTLKIQPAKLEDSAVYLCASSFAGGNEKLFFGSGTQLSVL.

This rearrangement joins TRBV19 to TRBJ2-1; D might be TRBD2 (6 bases). The germline CDR1 and CDR2 sequences are LNHDA and SQIVND (reference sequence). V dropped 7 bases and J dropped 4 bases, with 14 bases sitting between them. The CDR3 covers 14 residues. The CDR3 nucleotides read TGTGCCAGTAACGTTCGACTAGAGTACAATGAGCAGTTCTTC. It encodes CASNVRLEYNEQFF.

The chain recombines TRBV28 with TRBJ1-2, with TRBD1 matching over 10 bases. The CDR3 loop spans 17 amino acids. J gave up 5 bases and V 5 bases, and 14 bases lay outside the gene matches. The germline gives CDR1 MDHEN, CDR2 SYDVKM. The CDR3 spells CASSPGQGEGKIYGYTF. CDR3 in DNA: TGTGCCAGCAGTCCTGGACAGGGGGAGGGGAAAATTTATGGCTACACCTTC.

The gene calls are TRBV5-8 and TRBJ1-4; a possible D gene is TRBD1 (6 bases). This CDR3 is built from 17 residues. The V gene's germline CDR1 is SGHTS and CDR2 YDEGEE. V was pared by 1 base and J by 7 bases, with 20 bases between. The CDR3 reads CASSLPLHSGGPEKLFF. The CDR3 nucleotides read TGTGCCAGCAGCTTGCCGTTGCACTCTGGGGGCCCTGAAAAACTGTTTTTT.

The chain joins TRBV18 to TRBJ2-5; 10 positions match TRBD1. Germline V gene lookup returns CDR1 KGHSH and CDR2 LQKENI. CDR3 length: 15 amino acids. V trimming: 6 bases; J trimming: 5 bases; junction bases outside the gene matches: 9. CDR3 sequence reads: CASSQGTGARETQYF. In DNA, the CDR3 is TGTGCCAGCTCCCAAGGGACAGGGGCCCGGGAGACCCAGTACTTC.

The CDR3 reads CSVVRGGQTQYF. The CDR3 DNA is TGCAGCGTTGTTAGGGGTGGGCAGACCCAGTACTTC. This sequence joins TRBV29-1 and TRBJ2-5, with D possibly being TRBD1 (5 bases). Germline-derived CDR1 and CDR2 are SQVTM and ANQGSEA. CDR3 length equals 12 residues. The germline V and J ends were trimmed by 4 bases and 6 bases, with 12 bases remaining between them.

This rearrangement joins TRBV10-2 to TRBJ2-2, with 11 bases aligning to TRBD2. Per germline, CDR1 WSHSY and CDR2 SAAADI. This CDR3 spans 19 amino acids. V lost 8 bases, J lost 0 bases, and 14 bases stayed unmatched. CDR3 nucleotides: TGCGCCAGCCAGAAAAAACTAGCGGGGGACCCCGCGAACACCGGGGAGCTGTTTTTT. This encodes CASQKKLAGDPANTGELFF.

Note on this clone: Compared with germline, one end of the junction differs, possibly owing to a read error. Here the CDR3 DNA reads TGTGCCAGCAGTGAAGTGGGTAGCGGGTGGAGGTTC. Residues: CASSEVGSGWRF. The chain links TRBV2 to TRBJ2-7; 7 positions match TRBD2. Per the germline V gene, CDR1 is SNHLY and CDR2 is FYNNEI. CDR3 size: 12 residues.

This clone was recorded once. This chain connects TRBV4-1 to TRBJ1-3; D may be TRBD1 (5 bases). CDR1 MGHRA and CDR2 YSYEKL come from the germline V gene. The CDR3 contains 17 residues. V was cut by 3 bases and J by 0 bases, with 15 bases left in between. This CDR3 is CASSQRQSYFSGNTIYF. In nucleotides, the CDR3 is TGCGCCAGCAGCCAGCGACAGAGCTACTTCTCTGGAAACACCATATATTTT.

The gene calls are TRBV15 and TRBJ1-1; possible D gene TRBD1, 5 bases. The V end was cut by 2 bases, the J end by 1 base, with 14 bases between. The germline CDR1 and CDR2 sequences are LNHNV and YYDKDF (reference sequence). The CDR3 has 16 residues. The CDR3, as DNA: TGTGCCACCAGCAGAACCCAGGGCCTAGAGAACACTGAAGCTTTCTTT. Its translation is CATSRTQGLENTEAFF.

The V gene is TRBV2, the J gene TRBJ1-2; D possibly corresponds to TRBD1 (5 bases). This CDR3 has 15 residues. The V and J ends lost 6 bases and 4 bases respectively, with 18 bases between them. Germline lookup yields CDR1 SNHLY and CDR2 FYNNEI. The CDR3 spells CASRGREAVTYGYTF. DNA for the CDR3: TGTGCCAGCAGGGGGCGGGAAGCGGTTACCTATGGCTACACCTTC.

The chain carries TRBV7-8 and TRBJ1-1; D remains ambiguous. Germline V gene data show CDR1 as SGHVS and CDR2 as FQNEAQ. V was clipped by 1 base and J by 2 bases, with 8 bases between them. CDR3 size: 14 residues. The CDR3 sequence: CASSLVPVNTEAFF. The CDR3 DNA reads TGTGCCAGCAGCTTAGTCCCGGTAAACACTGAAGCTTTCTTT.

The V and J genes are TRBV6-9 and TRBJ1-5; 8 bases map to TRBD1. The germline CDR1 and CDR2 sequences are MNHGY and SVAAGI. After removal of 4 bases from V and 5 bases from J, the junction contained 7 bases not matched to a gene. The CDR3 runs 15 residues. The CDR3 reads CASSSPDRVDQPQHF. For the CDR3, the DNA is TGTGCCAGCAGTTCCCCGGACAGGGTGGATCAGCCCCAGCATTTT.